Reported below is one T cell receptor (beta chain). The antigen remains undetermined. These data originate in a study of T cells after yellow fever vaccination. Across the whole study: Each low-cell-number fraction was prepared by means of SMART-Seq v4 Ultra Low Input. Whole-study results and caveats: FACS-sorted repertoires could contain abundant clonotypes contaminating from the bulk population. It was a small share of clonotypes that appeared in both CD4 and CD8 compartments. Subsequent to the booster, the majority of primary-vaccination clones reappeared (96% CD4, 88% CD8).

V was pared by 3 bases and J by 9 bases, with 14 bases between. The germline V gene has CDR1 LNHDA and CDR2 SQIVND (reference sequence). The CDR3 contains 13 residues. Each CDR3 protein gets one entry after TCRdb re-called the 5' RACE reads with MiXCR. The table records 350,000 to 550,000 distinct CDR3 sequences, roughly a sixth of them present only once. This specimen was PBMCs, taken before the yellow fever booster vaccination. This sequence joins TRBV19 and TRBJ1-1, with D hard to call. The receptor's source is a man aged 18 to 29 who received the YFV17D yellow fever vaccine. This CDR3 is CASSISSGFQAFF. The CDR3 nucleotides read TGTGCCAGTAGTATCTCTTCAGGATTCCAAGCTTTCTTT. The full variable domain, with the rest looked up from reference TRBV19 and TRBJ1-1, is DGGITQSPKYLFRKEGQNVTLSCEQNLNHDAMYWYRQDPGQGLRLIYYSQIVNDFQKGDIAEGYSVSREKKESFPLTVTSAQKNPTAFYLCASSISSGFQAFFGQGTRLTVV.